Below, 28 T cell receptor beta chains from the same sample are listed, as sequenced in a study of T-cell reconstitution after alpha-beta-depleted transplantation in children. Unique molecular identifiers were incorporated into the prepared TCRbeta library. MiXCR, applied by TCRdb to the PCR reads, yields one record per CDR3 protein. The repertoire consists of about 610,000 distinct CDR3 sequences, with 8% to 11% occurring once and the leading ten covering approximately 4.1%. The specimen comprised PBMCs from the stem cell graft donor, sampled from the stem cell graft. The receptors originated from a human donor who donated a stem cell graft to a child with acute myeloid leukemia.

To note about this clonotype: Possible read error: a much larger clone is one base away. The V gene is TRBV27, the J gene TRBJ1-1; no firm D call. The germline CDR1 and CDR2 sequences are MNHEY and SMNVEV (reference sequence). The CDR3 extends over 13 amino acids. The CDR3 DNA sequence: TGTGCCAACAGTTTTTCGACACTCTCTGAAGCTTTCTTT. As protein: CANSFSTLSEAFF.

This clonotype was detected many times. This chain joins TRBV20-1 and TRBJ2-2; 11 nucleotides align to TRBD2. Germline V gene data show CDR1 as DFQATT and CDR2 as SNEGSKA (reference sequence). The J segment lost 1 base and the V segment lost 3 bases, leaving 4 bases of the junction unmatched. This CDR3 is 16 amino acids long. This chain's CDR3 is CSARASGRLNTGELFF. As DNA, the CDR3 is TGCAGTGCTAGGGCTAGCGGGAGGTTGAACACCGGGGAGCTGTTTTTT.

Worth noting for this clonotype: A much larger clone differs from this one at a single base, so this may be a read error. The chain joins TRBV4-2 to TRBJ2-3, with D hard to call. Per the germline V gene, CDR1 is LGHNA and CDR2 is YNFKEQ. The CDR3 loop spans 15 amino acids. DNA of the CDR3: TGTGCCAGCAGCCAAGCTCCCGGAGACACAGATATGCAGTATTTT. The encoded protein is CASSQAPGDTDMQYF.

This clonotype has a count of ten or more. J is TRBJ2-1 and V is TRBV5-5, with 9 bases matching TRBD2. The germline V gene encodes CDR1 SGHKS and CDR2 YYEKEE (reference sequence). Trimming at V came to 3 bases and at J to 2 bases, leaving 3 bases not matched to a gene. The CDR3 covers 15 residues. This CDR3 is CASSYSGSPYNEQFF. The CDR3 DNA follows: TGTGCCAGCAGCTATAGCGGGAGTCCCTACAATGAGCAGTTCTTC.

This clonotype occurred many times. Here the CDR3 reads CASSSEWGGTEAFF. For the CDR3, the DNA is TGCGCCAGCAGCTCTGAATGGGGTGGCACTGAAGCTTTCTTT. The V and J genes are TRBV5-1 and TRBJ1-1; no reliable D call. Germline V CDR1 and CDR2: SGHRS, YFSETQ. Trimming pared 3 bases from V and 4 bases from J, leaving 13 bases between. The CDR3 has 14 amino acids.

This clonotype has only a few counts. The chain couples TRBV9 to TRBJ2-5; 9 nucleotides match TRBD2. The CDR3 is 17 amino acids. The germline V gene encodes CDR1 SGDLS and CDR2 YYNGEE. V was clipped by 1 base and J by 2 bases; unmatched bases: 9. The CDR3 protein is CASSVSPASGDQETQYF. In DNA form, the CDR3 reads TGTGCCAGCAGCGTATCCCCAGCTAGCGGGGATCAAGAGACCCAGTACTTC.

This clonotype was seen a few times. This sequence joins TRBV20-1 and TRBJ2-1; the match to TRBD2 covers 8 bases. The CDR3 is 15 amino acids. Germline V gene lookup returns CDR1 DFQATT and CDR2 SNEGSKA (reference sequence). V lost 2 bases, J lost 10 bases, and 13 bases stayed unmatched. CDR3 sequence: CSARSERGITIEQFF. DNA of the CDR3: TGCAGTGCTAGAAGCGAGCGGGGGATTACAATAGAGCAGTTCTTC.

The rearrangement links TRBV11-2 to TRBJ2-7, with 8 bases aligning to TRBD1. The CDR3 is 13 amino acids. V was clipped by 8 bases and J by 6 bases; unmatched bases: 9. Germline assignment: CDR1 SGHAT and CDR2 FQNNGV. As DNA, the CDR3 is TGTGCCAGCGGGATACAGGGGGTTGCCGAGCAGTACTTC. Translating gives CASGIQGVAEQYF.

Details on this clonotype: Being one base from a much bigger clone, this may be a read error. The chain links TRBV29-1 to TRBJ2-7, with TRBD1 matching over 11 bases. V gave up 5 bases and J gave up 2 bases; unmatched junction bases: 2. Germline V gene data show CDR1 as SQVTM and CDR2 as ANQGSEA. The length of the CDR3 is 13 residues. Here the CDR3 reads CSVKGQGAYEQYF. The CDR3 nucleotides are TGCAGCGTTAAGGGACAGGGGGCCTACGAGCAGTACTTC.

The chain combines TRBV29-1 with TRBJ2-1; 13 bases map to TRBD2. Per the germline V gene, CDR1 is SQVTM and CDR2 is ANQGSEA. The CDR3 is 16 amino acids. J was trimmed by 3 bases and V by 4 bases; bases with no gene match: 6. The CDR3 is CSVGGTSGNFYNEQFF. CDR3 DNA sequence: TGCAGCGTTGGCGGGACTAGCGGGAATTTCTACAATGAGCAGTTCTTC.

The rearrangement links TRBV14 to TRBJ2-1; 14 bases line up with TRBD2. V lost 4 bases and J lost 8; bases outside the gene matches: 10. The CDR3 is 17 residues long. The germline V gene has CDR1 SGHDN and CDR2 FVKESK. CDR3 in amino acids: CASSLLGLAGGFDEQFF. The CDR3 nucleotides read TGTGCCAGCAGCCTACTCGGACTAGCGGGAGGTTTTGATGAGCAGTTCTTC.

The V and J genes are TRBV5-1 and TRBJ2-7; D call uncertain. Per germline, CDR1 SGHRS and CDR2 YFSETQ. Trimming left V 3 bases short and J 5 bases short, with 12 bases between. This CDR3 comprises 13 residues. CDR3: CASSSPSPNEQYF. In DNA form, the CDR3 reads TGCGCCAGCAGCTCACCCTCCCCTAACGAGCAGTACTTC. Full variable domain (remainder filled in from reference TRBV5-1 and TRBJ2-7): KAGVTQTPRYLIKTRGQQVTLSCSPISGHRSVSWYQQTPGQGLQFLFEYFSETQRNKGNFPGRFSGRQFSNSRSEMNVSTLELGDSALYLCASSSPSPNEQYFGPGTRLTVT.

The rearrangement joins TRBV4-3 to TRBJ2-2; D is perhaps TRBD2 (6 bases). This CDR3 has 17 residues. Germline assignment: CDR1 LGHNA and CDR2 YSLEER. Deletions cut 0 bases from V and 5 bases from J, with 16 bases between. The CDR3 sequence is CASSQDTGLGLTGELFF. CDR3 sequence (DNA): TGCGCCAGCAGCCAAGATACGGGACTGGGACTTACCGGGGAGCTGTTTTTT.

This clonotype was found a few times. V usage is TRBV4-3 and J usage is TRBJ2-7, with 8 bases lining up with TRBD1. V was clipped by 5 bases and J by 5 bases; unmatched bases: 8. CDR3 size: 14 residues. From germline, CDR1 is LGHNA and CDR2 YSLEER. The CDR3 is CASSYRTGGHEQYF. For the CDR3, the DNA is TGCGCCAGCAGCTACCGCACAGGGGGGCACGAGCAGTACTTC.

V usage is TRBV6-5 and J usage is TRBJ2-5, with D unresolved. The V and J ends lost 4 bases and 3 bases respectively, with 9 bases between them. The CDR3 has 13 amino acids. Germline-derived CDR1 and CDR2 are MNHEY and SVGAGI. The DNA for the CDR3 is TGTGCCAGCAGTTCCCGGGCCGAAGAGACCCAGTACTTC. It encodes CASSSRAEETQYF.

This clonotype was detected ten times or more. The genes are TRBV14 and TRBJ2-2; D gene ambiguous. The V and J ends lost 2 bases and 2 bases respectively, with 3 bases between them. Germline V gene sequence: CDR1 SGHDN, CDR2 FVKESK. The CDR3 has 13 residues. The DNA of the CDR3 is TGTGCCAGCAGCCAACCTAACACCGGGGAGCTGTTTTTT. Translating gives CASSQPNTGELFF.

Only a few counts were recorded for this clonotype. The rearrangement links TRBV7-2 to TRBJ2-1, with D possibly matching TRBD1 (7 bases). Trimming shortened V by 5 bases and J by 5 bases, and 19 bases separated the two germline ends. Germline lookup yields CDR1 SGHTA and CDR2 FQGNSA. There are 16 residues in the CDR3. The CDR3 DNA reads TGTGCCAGCAGCCCCCAGGGGGGCGCCGGCGACAATGAGCAGTTCTTC. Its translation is CASSPQGGAGDNEQFF.

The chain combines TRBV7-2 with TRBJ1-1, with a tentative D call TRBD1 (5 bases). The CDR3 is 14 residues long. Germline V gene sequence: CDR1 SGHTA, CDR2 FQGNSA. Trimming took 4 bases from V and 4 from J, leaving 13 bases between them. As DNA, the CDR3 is TGTGCCAGCAGCTCTGGGGGTAGTGGCACTGAAGCTTTCTTT. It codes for CASSSGGSGTEAFF.

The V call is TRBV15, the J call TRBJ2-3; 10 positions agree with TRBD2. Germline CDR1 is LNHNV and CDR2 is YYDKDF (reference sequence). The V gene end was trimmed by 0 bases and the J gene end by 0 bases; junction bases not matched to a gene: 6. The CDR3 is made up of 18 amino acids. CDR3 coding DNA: TGTGCCACCAGCAGAGATTTTAGCGGGAGGCCCAGCACAGATACGCAGTATTTT. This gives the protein CATSRDFSGRPSTDTQYF.

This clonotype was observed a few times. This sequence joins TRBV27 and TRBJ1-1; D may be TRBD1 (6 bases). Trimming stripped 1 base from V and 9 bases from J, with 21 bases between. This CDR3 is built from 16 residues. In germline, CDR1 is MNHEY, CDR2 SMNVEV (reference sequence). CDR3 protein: CASSLWSVGGAGKAFF. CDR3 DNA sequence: TGTGCCAGCAGTTTATGGAGTGTCGGGGGCGCGGGAAAAGCTTTCTTT.

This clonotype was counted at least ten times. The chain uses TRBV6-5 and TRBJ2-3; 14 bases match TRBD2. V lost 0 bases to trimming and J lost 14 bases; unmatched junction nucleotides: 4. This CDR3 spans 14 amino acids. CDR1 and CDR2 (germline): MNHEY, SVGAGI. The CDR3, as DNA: TGTGCCAGCAGTTACTCCGGGGGACTAGCGGGAGCGTATTTT. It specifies CASSYSGGLAGAYF.

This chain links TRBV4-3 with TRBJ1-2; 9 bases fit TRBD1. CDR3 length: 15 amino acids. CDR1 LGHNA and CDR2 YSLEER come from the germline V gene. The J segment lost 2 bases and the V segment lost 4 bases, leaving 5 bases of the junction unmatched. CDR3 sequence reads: CASSPGDRANYGYTF. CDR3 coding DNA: TGCGCCAGCAGCCCAGGGGACAGGGCCAACTATGGCTACACCTTC.

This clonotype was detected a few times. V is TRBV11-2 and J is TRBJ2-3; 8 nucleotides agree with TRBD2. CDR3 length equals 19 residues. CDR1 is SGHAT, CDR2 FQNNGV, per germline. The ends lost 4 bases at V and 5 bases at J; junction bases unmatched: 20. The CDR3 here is CASSWFPPRGRPRGDTQYF. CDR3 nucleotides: TGTGCCAGCAGCTGGTTCCCGCCTCGCGGGAGGCCCCGAGGAGATACGCAGTATTTT.

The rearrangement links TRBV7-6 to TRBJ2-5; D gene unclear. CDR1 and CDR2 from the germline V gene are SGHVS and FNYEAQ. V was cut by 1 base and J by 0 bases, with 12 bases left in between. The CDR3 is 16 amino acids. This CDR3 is CASSLDRGDYQETQYF. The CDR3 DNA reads TGTGCCAGCAGCTTAGATCGTGGCGATTACCAAGAGACCCAGTACTTC.

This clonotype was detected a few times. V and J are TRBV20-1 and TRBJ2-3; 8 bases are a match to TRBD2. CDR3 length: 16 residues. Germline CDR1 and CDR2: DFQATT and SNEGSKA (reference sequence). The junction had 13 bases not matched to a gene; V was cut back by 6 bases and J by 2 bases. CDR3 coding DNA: TGCAGTGCCCAAGAGCCCCTAGCGGGCATCACAGATACGCAGTATTTT. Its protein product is CSAQEPLAGITDTQYF.

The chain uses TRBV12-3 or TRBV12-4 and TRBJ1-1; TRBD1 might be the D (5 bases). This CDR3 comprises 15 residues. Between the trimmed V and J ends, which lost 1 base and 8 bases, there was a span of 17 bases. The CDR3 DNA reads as TGTGCCAGCAGTTTAGTTGAGGGGAGTAACAGAGAAGCTTTCTTT. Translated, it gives CASSLVEGSNREAFF.

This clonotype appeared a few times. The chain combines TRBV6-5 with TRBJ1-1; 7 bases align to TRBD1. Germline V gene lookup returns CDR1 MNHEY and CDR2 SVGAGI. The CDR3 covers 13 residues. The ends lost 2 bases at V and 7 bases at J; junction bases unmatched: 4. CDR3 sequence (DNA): TGTGCCAGCAGTTACCGACAGGGTGGTGAAGCTTTCTTT. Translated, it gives CASSYRQGGEAFF.

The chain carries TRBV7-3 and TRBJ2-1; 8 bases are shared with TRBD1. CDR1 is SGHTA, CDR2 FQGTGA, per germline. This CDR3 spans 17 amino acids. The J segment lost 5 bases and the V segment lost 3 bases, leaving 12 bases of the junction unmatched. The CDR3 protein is CASSFQGAGTLDNEQFF. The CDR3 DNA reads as TGTGCCAGCAGCTTCCAGGGGGCAGGGACCCTTGACAATGAGCAGTTCTTC.